This is a list of T cell receptor beta chains from one sample in a study of shared clonotypes between healthy human individuals. Repertoires were generated with immunoSEQ multiplex PCR, while TCRdb's copy carries only in-frame clones and drops some. Altogether roughly 2 million clones are present, approximately 96% being singletons, with the ten largest covering roughly 0.13%. Material: naive CD4+ T cells sorted from blood. All receptors derive from a man aged 18 to 29 in good health. CDR3s include the opening cysteine and the closing phenylalanine or tryptophan. Fields, in order: V gene, J gene, CDR3 protein.

TRBV5-1	TRBJ2-3	CASSSIDSSDTQYF
TRBV4-2	TRBJ2-7	CASSQELVGAEQGEQYF
TRBV5-1	TRBJ2-2	CASSFRTGTGELFF
TRBV10-1	TRBJ2-7	CASSEVLQGAYEQYF
TRBV20-1	TRBJ2-7	CSAGLGLEQYF
TRBV18	TRBJ2-3	CASSTTGTQGTDTQYF
TRBV5-8	TRBJ2-5	CASSLGTYQETQYF
TRBV27	TRBJ1-4	CASSLSRSNEKLFF
TRBV7-8	TRBJ1-6	CASSWDSRSYNSPLHF
TRBV10-3	TRBJ2-1	CAITSGSTVEQFF
TRBV5-8	TRBJ2-7	CASSRQGGGYEQYF
TRBV29-1	TRBJ2-2	CSVEEQGASTGELFF
TRBV18	TRBJ1-2	CASSPRTNRGHGYTF
TRBV28	TRBJ1-2	CASKIEGFGYTF
TRBV4-1	TRBJ2-7	CASSREGQAYEQYF
TRBV5-8	TRBJ1-2	CASSRRAGYTF
TRBV30	TRBJ1-2	CACGSGDSYGYTF
TRBV28	TRBJ2-2	CASSRGLAGGPTGELFF
TRBV6-1	TRBJ1-6	CASSEGANYNSPLHF
TRBV28	TRBJ1-3	CASTLDGFSGNTIYF
TRBV5-1	TRBJ2-5	CASSLSQETQYF
TRBV5-4	TRBJ1-3	CASSLGGGALSGNTIYF
TRBV19	TRBJ2-1	CASTQTGLGYNEQFF
TRBV6-5	TRBJ1-2	CASRSPRDGNYGYTF
TRBV28	TRBJ2-7	CASVSNTYEQYF
TRBV7-8	TRBJ2-1	CASSLATVSGYNEQFF
TRBV9	TRBJ2-1	CASSPRDRGPNEQFF
TRBV10-3	TRBJ2-2	CAISVRGDTGELFF
TRBV29-1	TRBJ1-1	CSVDNREAFF
TRBV27	TRBJ1-1	CASSHDGINTEAFF
TRBV28	TRBJ2-3	CASSSRQGGLNTDTQYF
TRBV5-4	TRBJ1-2	CASSLSTLWGYTF
TRBV27	TRBJ2-7	CASSLDYEGASREQYF
TRBV4-3	TRBJ2-4	CASSQDSSGNWNIQYF
TRBV7-2	TRBJ1-3	CASSLGPAFSGNTIYF
TRBV5-4	TRBJ2-7	CASSVAGTGSYEQYF
TRBV9	TRBJ2-7	CASSLRDRGPYEQYF
TRBV30	TRBJ2-5	CAWGPPGVGWETQYF
TRBV28	TRBJ1-2	CASSSSTGPNYGYTF
TRBV9	TRBJ1-3	CASSGIARAPGNTIYF
TRBV30	TRBJ2-2	CAWSVLATSTGELFF